This note documents a single T cell receptor beta chain sequence. Its target is not known. This entry belongs to a study of beta chain features in type 1 diabetes. The study, taken as a whole, reports: Researchers reported that naive, central memory and Treg TCRB repertoires appeared more similar in patients than in healthy donors.

Isolated RNA was reverse transcribed in full, so expressed TCRB transcripts were sequenced. TCRdb's table, derived via immunoSEQ multiplex PCR, lists solely in-frame clones and lacks some. The sample holds about 410,000 clones, approximately 15% seen once. The CDR3 runs to 15 residues. The germline CDR1 and CDR2 sequences are SEHNR and FQNEAQ (reference sequence). Trimming cost V 6 bases and J 0 bases; bases outside gene matches: 6. The V call is TRBV7-9, the J call TRBJ2-7, with 9 bases aligning to TRBD2. The material sequenced was naive CD4+ T cells from blood. This receptor was identified in a man aged 30-40 years in good health. The CDR3 sequence: CASSQTSGSSYEQYF. CDR3 nucleotides: TGTGCCAGCAGTCAGACTAGCGGAAGCTCCTACGAGCAGTACTTC.